Shown below are 15 T cell receptor beta chains from a single sample sequenced in a study of identical twins. In TCRdb, the 5' RACE reads were re-called with MiXCR into one record per CDR3 protein. The sample lists some 1,700,000 distinct CDR3 sequences, about 32% seen once, with about 0.3% in the top ten. Input material: cord blood. The receptors were gathered from a newborn girl in good health.

The V and J genes are TRBV10-3 and TRBJ2-2; TRBD2 is a possible D gene (5 bases). The CDR3 totals 14 residues. Per germline, CDR1 ENHRY and CDR2 SYGVKD. Deletions cut 4 bases from V and 7 bases from J, with 13 bases between. CDR3 nucleotide sequence: TGTGCCATCAGTGTCCGACCCGCGGGCGGGGAGCTGTTTTTT. It is translated as CAISVRPAGGELFF.

This clonotype was found a few times. As DNA, the CDR3 is TGCAGTGCTAGAGTCAGCCCGAACACTGAAGCTTTCTTT. Its translation: CSARVSPNTEAFF. The rearrangement joins TRBV20-1 to TRBJ1-1, with D hard to call. From germline, CDR1 is DFQATT and CDR2 SNEGSKA (reference sequence). V dropped 1 base and J dropped 1 base, with 7 bases sitting between them. This CDR3 region has 13 residues.

This clonotype has just a few counts. As DNA, the CDR3 is TGTGCCAGCAGCGTAGTGGGGGCCGATGGCTACACCTTC. Protein: CASSVVGADGYTF. V is TRBV9 and J is TRBJ1-2; weak D call: TRBD1 (6 bases). Per germline, CDR1 SGDLS and CDR2 YYNGEE. This CDR3 has 13 residues. The V end lost 0 bases, the J end lost 6 bases, and 9 bases lay between the germline ends. Combining the CDR3 with reference TRBV9 and TRBJ1-2 gives the whole variable domain DSGVTQTPKHLITATGQRVTLRCSPRSGDLSVYWYQQSLDQGLQFLIQYYNGEERAKGNILERFSAQQFPDLHSELNLSSLELGDSALYFCASSVVGADGYTFGSGTRLTVV.

As regards this clonotype: A much larger clone is a single base away; this may be a read error. The chain carries TRBV6-5 and TRBJ2-7; D remains unclear. The CDR3 loop spans 13 amino acids. Germline V gives CDR1 MNHEY, CDR2 SVGAGI. V was trimmed by 2 bases and J by 7 bases, leaving 12 bases between them. In nucleotides, the CDR3 is TGTGCCAGCAGTTACCGCCGTAAGAATGAGCAGTACTTC. Residues: CASSYRRKNEQYF.

The chain recombines TRBV20-1 with TRBJ2-5, with D perhaps TRBD1 (5 bases). Germline V gives CDR1 DFQATT, CDR2 SNEGSKA (reference sequence). Trimming stripped 4 bases from V and 0 bases from J, with 9 bases between. CDR3 length equals 13 residues. CDR3 protein: CSAKRQNQETQYF. The CDR3 nucleotides are TGCAGTGCTAAGCGACAGAACCAAGAGACCCAGTACTTC.

This clonotype appeared a few times. The chain employs TRBV20-1 and TRBJ2-2; 8 positions agree with TRBD2. Trimming removed 0 bases from V and 0 bases from J; junction bases left unmatched: 3. The germline gives CDR1 DFQATT, CDR2 SNEGSKA (reference sequence). The CDR3 sequence is 16 residues long. DNA of the CDR3: TGCAGTGCTAGAGACCTGGGACTAGCGAACACCGGGGAGCTGTTTTTT. Protein product: CSARDLGLANTGELFF.

The chain recombines TRBV19 with TRBJ2-7; the match to TRBD2 covers 11 bases. The trim removed 3 bases at V and 7 bases at J, leaving 8 bases unmatched. The CDR3 runs 15 residues. Germline-derived CDR1 and CDR2 are LNHDA and SQIVND (reference sequence). This CDR3 reads CASSMGLAAYNEQYF. CDR3 nucleotides: TGTGCCAGTAGTATGGGACTAGCGGCCTACAATGAGCAGTACTTC.

The J gene is TRBJ2-1, the V gene TRBV2, with D possibly matching TRBD2 (6 bases). This CDR3 region has 16 residues. Germline values: CDR1 SNHLY, CDR2 FYNNEI. The V gene lost 6 bases and the J gene lost 1 base, with 16 bases spanning the gap. As DNA, the CDR3 is TGTGCCAGCAGACCCAGACCAGCGGGTTCCTACAATGAGCAGTTCTTC. As protein: CASRPRPAGSYNEQFF.

V usage is TRBV20-1 and J usage is TRBJ1-2, with D maybe TRBD1 (6 bases). Trimming stripped 5 bases from V and 5 bases from J, with 15 bases between. In germline, CDR1 is DFQATT, CDR2 SNEGSKA (reference sequence). The CDR3 spans 13 residues. DNA for the CDR3: TGCAGTGCTCATCGGGGGGCAGGTTATGGCTACACCTTC. It encodes CSAHRGAGYGYTF.

This chain connects TRBV7-8 to TRBJ2-2; no firm D call. V was trimmed by 2 bases and J by 1 base, leaving 5 bases between them. The germline gives CDR1 SGHVS, CDR2 FQNEAQ. This CDR3 contains 14 residues. The chain's CDR3 is CASSLRWNTGELFF. As DNA, the CDR3 is TGTGCCAGCAGCTTAAGGTGGAACACCGGGGAGCTGTTTTTT. The full variable domain, completed using reference TRBV7-8 and TRBJ2-2, is GAGVSQSPRYKVAKRGQDVALRCDPISGHVSLFWYQQALGQGPEFLTYFQNEAQLDKSGLPSDRFFAERPEGSVSTLKIQRTQQEDSAVYLCASSLRWNTGELFFGEGSRLTVL.

This clonotype was recorded many times. V gene TRBV3-1 combines with J gene TRBJ2-7; TRBD2 matches at 8 bases. The V segment lost 2 bases and the J segment 6 bases; nucleotides outside the gene matches: 0. The CDR3 is 12 residues long. In germline, CDR1 is LGHDT, CDR2 YNNKEL (reference sequence). DNA of the CDR3: TGTGCCAGCAGCCAACTAGCGGGCGAGCAGTACTTC. Amino acids: CASSQLAGEQYF.

The gene calls are TRBV5-1 and TRBJ2-1; D gene unclear. The DNA matches TRBJ2-7 better at its end, which makes the J call doubtful. The CDR3 is made up of 13 amino acids. CDR1 SGHRS and CDR2 YFSETQ come from the germline V gene. CDR3 residues: CASRVSTYNEQYF. The CDR3 DNA follows: TGCGCCAGTAGAGTATCGACCTACAATGAGCAGTACTTC.

There are a few counts of this clonotype. This rearrangement joins TRBV5-1 to TRBJ2-5; 7 bases are shared with TRBD1. The CDR3 is made up of 15 amino acids. Germline values: CDR1 SGHRS, CDR2 YFSETQ. J lost 4 bases, V lost 4 bases, and 10 bases had no gene match. The DNA of the CDR3 is TGCGCCAGCAGCCGGACAGGCAATTTTGTAGAGACCCAGTACTTC. It specifies CASSRTGNFVETQYF. Supplemented by reference TRBV5-1 and TRBJ2-5, the full variable domain reads KAGVTQTPRYLIKTRGQQVTLSCSPISGHRSVSWYQQTPGQGLQFLFEYFSETQRNKGNFPGRFSGRQFSNSRSEMNVSTLELGDSALYLCASSRTGNFVETQYFGPGTRLLVL.

In this sample, this clonotype turned up a few times. The chain combines TRBV20-1 with TRBJ1-2; 10 bases line up with TRBD1. The CDR3 runs 14 residues. V lost 3 bases, J lost 5 bases, and 6 bases stayed unmatched. Germline V lookup: CDR1 DFQATT, CDR2 SNEGSKA (reference sequence). The CDR3 protein is CSARALGQGYGYTF. CDR3 bases: TGCAGTGCTAGGGCTCTGGGACAGGGGTATGGCTACACCTTC.

This clonotype was observed a few times. This chain links TRBV6-1 with TRBJ2-4; no reliable D call. Germline V gene sequence: CDR1 MNHNS, CDR2 SASEGT. This CDR3 is 14 amino acids long. V lost 7 bases to trimming and J lost 0 bases, with 10 bases between them. The DNA for the CDR3 is TGTGCCAGCACGGCAGTGCTAGCCAAAAACATTCAGTACTTC. It specifies CASTAVLAKNIQYF.